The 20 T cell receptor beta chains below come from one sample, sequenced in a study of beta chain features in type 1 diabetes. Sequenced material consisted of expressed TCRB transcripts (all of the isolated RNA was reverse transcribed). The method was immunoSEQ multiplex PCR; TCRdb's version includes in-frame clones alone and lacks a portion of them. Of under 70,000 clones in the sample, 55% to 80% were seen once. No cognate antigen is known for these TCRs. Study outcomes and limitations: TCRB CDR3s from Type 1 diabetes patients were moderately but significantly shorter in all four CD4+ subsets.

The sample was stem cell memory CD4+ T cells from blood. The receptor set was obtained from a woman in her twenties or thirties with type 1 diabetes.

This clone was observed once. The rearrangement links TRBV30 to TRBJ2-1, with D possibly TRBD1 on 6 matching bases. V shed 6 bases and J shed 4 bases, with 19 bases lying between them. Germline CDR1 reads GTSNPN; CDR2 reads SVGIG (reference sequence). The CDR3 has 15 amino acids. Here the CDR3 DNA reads TGTGCCTGCACAAACTGGGGACACAGGTACAATGAGCAGTTCTTC. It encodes CACTNWGHRYNEQFF.

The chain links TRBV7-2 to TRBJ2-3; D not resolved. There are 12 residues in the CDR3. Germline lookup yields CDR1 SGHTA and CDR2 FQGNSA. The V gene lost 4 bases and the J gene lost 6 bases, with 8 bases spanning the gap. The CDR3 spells CASSSRVDTQYF. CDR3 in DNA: TGTGCCAGCAGCTCCCGGGTTGATACGCAGTATTTT.

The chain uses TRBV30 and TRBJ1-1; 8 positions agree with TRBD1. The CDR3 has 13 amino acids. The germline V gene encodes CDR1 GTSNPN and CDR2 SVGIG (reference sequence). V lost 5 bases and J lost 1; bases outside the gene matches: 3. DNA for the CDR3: TGTGCCTGGGGACAGGGAGAGAACACTGAAGCTTTCTTT. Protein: CAWGQGENTEAFF. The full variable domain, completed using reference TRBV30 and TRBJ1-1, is SQTIHQWPATLVQPVGSPLSLECTVEGTSNPNLYWYRQAAGRGLQLLFYSVGIGQISSEVPQNLSASRPQDRQFILSSKKLLLSDSGFYLCAWGQGENTEAFFGQGTRLTVV.

CDR3 sequence reads: CASSLVATSNEQFF. CDR3 in DNA: TGTGCCAGCAGCTTAGTTGCGACTAGTAATGAGCAGTTCTTC. The rearrangement links TRBV7-2 to TRBJ2-1; perhaps TRBD2 as D (6 bases). Germline CDR1 and CDR2: SGHTA and FQGNSA. The V end lost 1 base, the J end lost 7 bases, and 11 bases lay between the germline ends. This CDR3 is 14 amino acids long.

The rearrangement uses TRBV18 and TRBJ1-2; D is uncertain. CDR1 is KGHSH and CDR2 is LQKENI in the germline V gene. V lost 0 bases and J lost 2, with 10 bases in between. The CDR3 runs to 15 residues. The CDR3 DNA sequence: TGTGCCAGCTCACCACCCGGAGGTTTCAACTATGGCTACACCTTC. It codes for CASSPPGGFNYGYTF. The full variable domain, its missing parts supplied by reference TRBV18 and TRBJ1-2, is NAGVMQNPRHLVRRRGQEARLRCSPMKGHSHVYWYRQLPEEGLKFMVYLQKENIIDESGMPKERFSAEFPKEGPSILRIQQVVRGDSAAYFCASSPPGGFNYGYTFGSGTRLTVV.

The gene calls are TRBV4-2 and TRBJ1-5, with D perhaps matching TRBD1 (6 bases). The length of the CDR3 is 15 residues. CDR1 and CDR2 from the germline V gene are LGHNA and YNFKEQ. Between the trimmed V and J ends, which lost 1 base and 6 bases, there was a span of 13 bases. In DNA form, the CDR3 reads TGTGCCAGCAGCCAAGGGCAGGGGATAGTTCAGCCCCAGCATTTT. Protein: CASSQGQGIVQPQHF.

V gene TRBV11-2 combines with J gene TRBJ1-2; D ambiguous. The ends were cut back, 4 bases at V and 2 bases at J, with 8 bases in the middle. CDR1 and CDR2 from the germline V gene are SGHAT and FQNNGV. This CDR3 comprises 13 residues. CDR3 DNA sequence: TGTGCCAGCAGCTCCAGGATAAACTATGGCTACACCTTC. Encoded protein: CASSSRINYGYTF.

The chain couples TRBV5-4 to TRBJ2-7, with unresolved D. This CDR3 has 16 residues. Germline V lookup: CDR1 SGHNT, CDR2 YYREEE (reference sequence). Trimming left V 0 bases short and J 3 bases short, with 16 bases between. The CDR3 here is CASSLASGTIHYEQYF. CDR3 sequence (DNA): TGTGCCAGCAGCTTGGCCAGTGGAACTATCCACTACGAGCAGTACTTC.

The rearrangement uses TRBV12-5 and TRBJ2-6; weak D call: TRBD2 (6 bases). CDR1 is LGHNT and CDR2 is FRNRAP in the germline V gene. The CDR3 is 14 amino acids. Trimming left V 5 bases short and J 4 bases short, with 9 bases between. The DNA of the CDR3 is TGTGCTAGTGGTCCGGGAGCCGGGGCCAACGTCCTGACTTTC. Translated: CASGPGAGANVLTF.

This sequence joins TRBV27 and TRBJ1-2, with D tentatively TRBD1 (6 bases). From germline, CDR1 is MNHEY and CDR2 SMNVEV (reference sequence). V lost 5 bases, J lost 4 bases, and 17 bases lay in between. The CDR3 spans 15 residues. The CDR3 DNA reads TGTGCCAGCAGTCCCCGACAGGCCGTGACCTATGGCTACACCTTC. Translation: CASSPRQAVTYGYTF.

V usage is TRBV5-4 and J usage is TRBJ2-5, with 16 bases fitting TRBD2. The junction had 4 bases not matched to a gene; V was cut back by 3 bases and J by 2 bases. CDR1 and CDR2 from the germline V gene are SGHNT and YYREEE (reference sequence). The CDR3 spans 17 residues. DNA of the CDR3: TGTGCCAGCAGCTCCGGGACTAGCGGGAGGGCGCAAGAGACCCAGTACTTC. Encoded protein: CASSSGTSGRAQETQYF.

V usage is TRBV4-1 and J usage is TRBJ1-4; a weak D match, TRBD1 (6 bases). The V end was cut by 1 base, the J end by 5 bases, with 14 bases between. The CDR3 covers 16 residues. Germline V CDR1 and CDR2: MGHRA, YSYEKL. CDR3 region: CASSQVDSRNNEKLFF. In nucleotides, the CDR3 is TGCGCCAGCAGCCAAGTGGACAGTCGGAACAATGAAAAACTGTTTTTT.

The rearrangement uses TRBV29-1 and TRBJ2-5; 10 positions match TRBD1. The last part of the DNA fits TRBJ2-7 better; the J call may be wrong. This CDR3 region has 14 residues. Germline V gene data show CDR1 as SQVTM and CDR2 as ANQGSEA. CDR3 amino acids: CSVDPGQGSYEQYF. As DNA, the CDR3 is TGCAGCGTAGATCCGGGACAGGGGTCCTACGAGCAGTACTTC.

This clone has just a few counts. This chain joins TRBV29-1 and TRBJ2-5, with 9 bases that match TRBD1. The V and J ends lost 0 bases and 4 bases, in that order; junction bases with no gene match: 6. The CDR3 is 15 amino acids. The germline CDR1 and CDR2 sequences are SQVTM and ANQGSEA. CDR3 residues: CSVEDPGQGVETQYF. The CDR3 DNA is TGCAGCGTTGAAGACCCGGGACAGGGAGTAGAGACCCAGTACTTC.

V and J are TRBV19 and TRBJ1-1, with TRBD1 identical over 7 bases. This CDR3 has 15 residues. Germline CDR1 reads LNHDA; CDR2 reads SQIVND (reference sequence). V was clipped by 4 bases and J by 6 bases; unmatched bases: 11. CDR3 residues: CASSTRDREDPEAFF. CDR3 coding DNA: TGTGCCAGTAGTACCCGAGACAGGGAGGACCCTGAAGCTTTCTTT.

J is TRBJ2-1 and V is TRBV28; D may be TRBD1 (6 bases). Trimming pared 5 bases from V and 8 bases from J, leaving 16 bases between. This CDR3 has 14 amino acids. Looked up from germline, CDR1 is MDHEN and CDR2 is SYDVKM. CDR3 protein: CASSGSDSRDEQFF. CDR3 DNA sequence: TGTGCCAGCAGTGGGTCGGACAGCCGCGATGAGCAGTTCTTC.

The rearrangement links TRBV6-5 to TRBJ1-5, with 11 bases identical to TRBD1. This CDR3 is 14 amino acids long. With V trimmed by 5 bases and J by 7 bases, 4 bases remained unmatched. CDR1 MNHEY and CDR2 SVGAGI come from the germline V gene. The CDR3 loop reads CASSGQGAGQPQHF. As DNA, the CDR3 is TGTGCCAGCAGTGGACAGGGGGCAGGACAGCCCCAGCATTTT.

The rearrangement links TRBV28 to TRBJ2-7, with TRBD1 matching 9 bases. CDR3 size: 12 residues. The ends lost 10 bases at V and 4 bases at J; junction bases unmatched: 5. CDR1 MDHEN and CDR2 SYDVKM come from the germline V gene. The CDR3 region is CAISGQGYEQYF. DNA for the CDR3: TGTGCCATCTCGGGACAGGGATACGAGCAGTACTTC.

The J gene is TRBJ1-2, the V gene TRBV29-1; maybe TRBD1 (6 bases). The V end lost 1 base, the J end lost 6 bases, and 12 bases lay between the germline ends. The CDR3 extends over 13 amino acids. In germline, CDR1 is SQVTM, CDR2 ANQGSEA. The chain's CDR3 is CSVEVQGQDGYTF. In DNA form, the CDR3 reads TGCAGCGTTGAAGTCCAGGGACAAGATGGCTACACCTTC. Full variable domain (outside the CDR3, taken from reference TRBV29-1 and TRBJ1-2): SAVISQKPSRDICQRGTSLTIQCQVDSQVTMMFWYRQQPGQSLTLIATANQGSEATYESGFVIDKFPISRPNLTFSTLTVSNMSPEDSSIYLCSVEVQGQDGYTFGSGTRLTVV.

The CDR3 region is CASSQLLAGDGGEQFF. The CDR3 DNA sequence: TGCGCCAGCAGCCAACTACTAGCGGGAGACGGCGGTGAGCAGTTCTTC. V usage is TRBV4-1 and J usage is TRBJ2-1, with 11 bases aligning to TRBD2. The germline V gene has CDR1 MGHRA and CDR2 YSYEKL. This CDR3 is built from 16 residues. The J segment lost 9 bases and the V segment lost 2 bases, leaving 9 bases of the junction unmatched.